A single sample gave rise to the 5 T cell receptor beta chains below, sequenced in a study of blood T cell repertoires in COVID-19. Profiled with immunoSEQ multiplex PCR; TCRdb holds only in-frame clones, not every one. The top ten clones hold approximately 16% of a sample with 25,000 to 30,000 clones, roughly three quarters of them seen once. Sequencing used peripheral blood. The receptors were sampled from an elderly man with active or convalescent COVID-19.

J is TRBJ2-7 and V is TRBV12-3 or TRBV12-4; possibly TRBD2 for D (5 bases). V lost 5 bases and J 10 bases, leaving 15 bases between the germline ends. There are 12 residues in the CDR3. DNA for the CDR3: TGTGCCAGCAGTCCCCGAGGGCCCCTTCAGTACTTC. This sequence encodes CASSPRGPLQYF.

J is TRBJ2-1 and V is TRBV10-3; 7 bases are a match to TRBD2. Germline V gene sequence: CDR1 ENHRY, CDR2 SYGVKD. This CDR3 is 17 amino acids long. V was pared by 2 bases and J by 4 bases, with 11 bases of the junction left unmatched. The CDR3 DNA is TGTGCCATCAGTGAGAGTATGGCTAGCGGAGATTACAATGAGCAGTTCTTC. This sequence encodes CAISESMASGDYNEQFF.

The gene calls are TRBV4-1 and TRBJ1-4; TRBD1 agrees at 8 bases. Germline lookup yields CDR1 MGHRA and CDR2 YSYEKL. CDR3 length: 21 amino acids. The J segment lost 0 bases and the V segment lost 1 base, leaving 16 bases of the junction unmatched. The CDR3 loop is CASSQVILGQGRLATNEKLFF. CDR3 DNA sequence: TGCGCCAGCAGCCAAGTGATTCTCGGACAGGGACGGCTTGCAACTAATGAAAAACTGTTTTTT.

V and J are TRBV7-8 and TRBJ1-3, with D perhaps TRBD1 (5 bases). Germline-derived CDR1 and CDR2 are SGHVS and FQNEAQ. This CDR3 is built from 17 residues. V was clipped by 3 bases and J by 4 bases, with 19 bases between them. The CDR3: CASSFSPRGTLGNTIYF. CDR3 DNA: TGTGCCAGCAGCTTTTCGCCGAGAGGGACTCTGGGAAACACCATATATTTT.

The chain is built from TRBV7-3 and TRBJ2-3; 7 bases align to TRBD1. This CDR3 is 17 amino acids long. Trimming removed 2 bases from V and 2 bases from J; junction bases left unmatched: 10. CDR1 is SGHTA, CDR2 FQGTGA, per germline. CDR3 protein: CASSLGGPGQLTDTQYF. As DNA, the CDR3 is TGTGCCAGCAGCTTAGGCGGACCGGGACAGCTCACAGATACGCAGTATTTT.